These 30 T cell receptor beta chains were all obtained from the same sample, sequenced in a study of OX40 agonist ivuxolimab in advanced cancers. TCRdb's copy holds only in-frame clones and misses some; the assay was immunoSEQ multiplex PCR. Of some 45,000 clones listed, more than 70% are singletons. The sequences come from CD4+ or CD8+ T cells sorted from blood, collected in a trial of the OX40 agonist ivuxolimab. The receptor source for this set is an adult with an advanced solid tumor such as melanoma, head and neck, liver or kidney cancer.

This clone was recorded a few times. The V and J genes are TRBV6-4 and TRBJ2-1, with 12 bases that match TRBD1. V was pared by 6 bases and J by 8 bases, with 8 bases of the junction left unmatched. The CDR3 is made up of 15 amino acids. Germline V CDR1 and CDR2: MRHNA, SNTAGT. The CDR3 DNA reads TGTGCCAGCAGCCCCGGGACAGGGGGCTTTCATGAGCAGTTCTTC. It translates to CASSPGTGGFHEQFF.

The chain links TRBV7-2 to TRBJ1-2; 8 bases are shared with TRBD1. The CDR3 contains 17 residues. Germline CDR1 and CDR2: SGHTA and FQGNSA. V was pared by 2 bases and J by 6 bases, with 14 bases of the junction left unmatched. The CDR3, as DNA: TGTGCCAGCAGCTTACCCTACGGAGGGACAGGAGGGGATGGCTACACCTTC. Protein sequence: CASSLPYGGTGGDGYTF.

The J gene is TRBJ2-2, the V gene TRBV25-1, with 10 nucleotides matching TRBD2. The CDR3 is made up of 16 amino acids. CDR1 MGHDK and CDR2 SYGVNS come from the germline V gene. J gave up 2 bases and V 1 base, and 1 base lay outside the gene matches. The CDR3: CASSEWTSGNTGELFF. The CDR3 DNA reads TGTGCCAGCAGTGAATGGACTAGCGGCAACACCGGGGAGCTGTTTTTT.

This chain links TRBV27 with TRBJ2-7; 7 bases line up with TRBD2. This CDR3 contains 13 residues. Germline CDR1 is MNHEY and CDR2 is SMNVEV (reference sequence). The V segment lost 9 bases and the J segment 4 bases; nucleotides outside the gene matches: 9. Written as DNA, the CDR3 is TGTGCCAGTAAGGGACTGCGGGGGTACGAGCAGTACTTC. Translating gives CASKGLRGYEQYF.

The rearrangement joins TRBV11-2 to TRBJ1-5, with D unclear. Germline assignment: CDR1 SGHAT and CDR2 FQNNGV. CDR3 length equals 15 residues. V was clipped by 1 base and J by 5 bases, with 12 bases between them. The CDR3 DNA follows: TGTGCCAGCAGCTTAGCACCTGTAGTCGATCAGCCCCAGCATTTT. The encoded protein is CASSLAPVVDQPQHF.

The chain employs TRBV19 and TRBJ2-7, with no clear D. The CDR3 totals 12 residues. The germline V and J ends were trimmed by 5 bases and 9 bases, with 14 bases remaining between them. Germline CDR1 reads LNHDA; CDR2 reads SQIVND (reference sequence). DNA for the CDR3: TGTGCCAGTAGTCCGGACCTACTCCTGCAGTACTTC. Translation: CASSPDLLLQYF.

The chain employs TRBV20-1 and TRBJ2-1, with D uncertain. The CDR3 length is 10 residues. V was cut by 6 bases and J by 7 bases, with 7 bases left in between. The V gene's germline CDR1 is DFQATT and CDR2 SNEGSKA (reference sequence). Here the CDR3 reads CSARRNEQFF. The CDR3 DNA sequence: TGCAGTGCGAGACGTAATGAGCAGTTCTTC.

In the case of this clone: Its ends do not fully match the called genes, so a read error is possible. J is TRBJ1-6 and V is TRBV4-1, with D perhaps TRBD1 (6 bases). This CDR3 spans 16 amino acids. Looked up from germline, CDR1 is MGHRA and CDR2 is YSYEKL. In nucleotides, the CDR3 is TGCGCCAGCAGCCCCCGGGCCGCAGGGGTTATAACACCCCTCTACTTT. This sequence encodes CASSPRAAGVITPLYF.

There are a few counts of this clone. The rearrangement joins TRBV21-1 to TRBJ2-7; the D segment call TRBD1 is taken from the table without a DNA check. TRBV21-1 is designated a pseudogene. The CDR3 has 14 residues. The CDR3 protein is CASSNKWLNYEQYF. The CDR3 DNA reads TGTGCCAGCAGCAATAAATGGCTTAACTACGAGCAGTACTTC.

The V gene is TRBV5-1, the J gene TRBJ1-1, with a possible D match to TRBD1 (5 bases). This CDR3 is built from 14 residues. V lost 0 bases and J 1 base, leaving 7 bases between the germline ends. Germline assignment: CDR1 SGHRS and CDR2 YFSETQ. CDR3 in DNA: TGCGCCAGCAGCTTGGACGGGGCGAACACTGAAGCTTTCTTT. Translation gives CASSLDGANTEAFF. The full variable domain, rest sourced from reference TRBV5-1 and TRBJ1-1, is KAGVTQTPRYLIKTRGQQVTLSCSPISGHRSVSWYQQTPGQGLQFLFEYFSETQRNKGNFPGRFSGRQFSNSRSEMNVSTLELGDSALYLCASSLDGANTEAFFGQGTRLTVV.

The chain joins TRBV27 to TRBJ2-3; TRBD2 might be the D (5 bases). CDR1 is MNHEY and CDR2 is SMNVEV in the germline V gene (reference sequence). The length of the CDR3 is 15 residues. V was clipped by 4 bases and J by 4 bases, with 15 bases between them. The CDR3 DNA reads as TGTGCCAGCAGTTCCCTGCTAGCATTGGCAGATACGCAGTATTTT. Translated: CASSSLLALADTQYF.

The J gene is TRBJ2-5, the V gene TRBV10-3, with D perhaps TRBD2 (6 bases). The CDR3 covers 15 residues. V was clipped by 3 bases and J by 1 base, with 12 bases between them. Germline V gene data show CDR1 as ENHRY and CDR2 as SYGVKD. CDR3 coding DNA: TGTGCCATCAGTGACGGGCGGGGAACCCAAGAGACCCAGTACTTC. This translates into CAISDGRGTQETQYF.

The chain employs TRBV7-9 and TRBJ2-7; D might be TRBD1 (6 bases). Germline lookup yields CDR1 SEHNR and CDR2 FQNEAQ (reference sequence). V gave up 4 bases and J gave up 3 bases, with 16 bases separating them. The CDR3 runs 15 residues. CDR3 coding DNA: TGTGCCAGCAGCTCTACCGCCCGGACAGTCTACGAGCAGTACTTC. Its protein product is CASSSTARTVYEQYF.

The chain joins TRBV20-1 to TRBJ2-7; the D is unclear. The V gene lost 1 base and the J gene lost 3 bases, with 4 bases spanning the gap. The CDR3 contains 11 residues. The germline gives CDR1 DFQATT, CDR2 SNEGSKA (reference sequence). The CDR3 DNA follows: TGCAGTGCTAGAGTGGGCTACGAGCAGTACTTC. Its translation is CSARVGYEQYF.

J is TRBJ2-5 and V is TRBV4-2; 8 bases map to TRBD2. The V gene end was trimmed by 0 bases and the J gene end by 7 bases; junction bases not matched to a gene: 13. CDR1 and CDR2 (germline): LGHNA, YNFKEQ. The CDR3 runs to 17 residues. The CDR3 is CASSQEGSGAPGGTQYF. As DNA, the CDR3 is TGTGCCAGCAGCCAAGAGGGTAGCGGGGCTCCCGGCGGGACCCAGTACTTC.

The chain has TRBV11-1 and TRBJ2-7; 10 positions match TRBD1. Germline V lookup: CDR1 SGHAT, CDR2 FQDESV (reference sequence). The CDR3 runs 15 residues. J gave up 2 bases and V 2 bases, and 3 bases lay outside the gene matches. CDR3 DNA sequence: TGTGCCAGCAGCTTAAGGGGGACAGGGGCCTACGAGCAGTACTTC. It is translated as CASSLRGTGAYEQYF.

J is TRBJ2-1 and V is TRBV5-5; no definite D call. Trimming cost V 1 base and J 8 bases, with 1 base left between them. The CDR3 has 10 residues. Looked up from germline, CDR1 is SGHKS and CDR2 is YYEKEE (reference sequence). The CDR3 protein is CASSLYEQFF. The CDR3 DNA reads as TGTGCCAGCAGCTTGTATGAGCAGTTCTTC. Looking up the rest from reference TRBV5-5 and TRBJ2-1 gives the full variable domain: DAGVTQSPTHLIKTRGQQVTLRCSPISGHKSVSWYQQVLGQGPQFIFQYYEKEERGRGNFPDRFSARQFPNYSSELNVNALLLGDSALYLCASSLYEQFFGPGTRLTVL.

The chain combines TRBV5-6 with TRBJ2-1, with a tentative D call TRBD1 (6 bases). The CDR3 totals 15 residues. Per the germline V gene, CDR1 is SGHDT and CDR2 is YYEEEE. Trimming removed 0 bases from V and 9 bases from J, with 16 bases in between. CDR3 region: CASSLGLDSHGEQFF. Here the CDR3 DNA reads TGTGCCAGCAGCTTGGGTTTGGACAGCCATGGTGAGCAGTTCTTC.

The J gene is TRBJ2-3, the V gene TRBV2; 13 bases line up with TRBD2. The trim removed 6 bases at V and 8 bases at J, leaving 8 bases unmatched. Germline loops: CDR1 SNHLY, CDR2 FYNNEI. The CDR3 consists of 15 residues. The CDR3 reads CASRAAGLAGPTQYF. In nucleotides, the CDR3 is TGTGCCAGCAGGGCAGCGGGACTAGCGGGGCCTACGCAGTATTTT.

V and J are TRBV13 and TRBJ2-5, with TRBD2 matching over 10 bases. V shed 5 bases, J shed 4 bases, and the junction held 7 bases outside the gene matches. This CDR3 contains 15 residues. Germline lookup yields CDR1 PRHDT and CDR2 FYEKMQ (reference sequence). In DNA form, the CDR3 reads TGTGCCAGCAGCCCATTAGCGGGGGGTGTAGAGACCCAGTACTTC. This translates into CASSPLAGGVETQYF.

The rearrangement uses TRBV27 and TRBJ1-1; no clear D. This CDR3 has 13 residues. Germline CDR1 is MNHEY and CDR2 is SMNVEV (reference sequence). The V and J ends lost 4 bases and 0 bases respectively, with 6 bases between them. The CDR3 nucleotides are TGTGCCAGCAGTTACGTAATGAACACTGAAGCTTTCTTT. Translated, it gives CASSYVMNTEAFF.

This chain uses TRBV5-1 with TRBJ2-7; TRBD2 might be the D (6 bases). The CDR3 is 16 amino acids. Germline values: CDR1 SGHRS, CDR2 YFSETQ. V was clipped by 3 bases and J by 0 bases, with 16 bases between them. The CDR3 DNA reads as TGCGCCAGCAGCTGGGGGGTTCGGGCCTACTCCTACGAGCAGTACTTC. Translated, it gives CASSWGVRAYSYEQYF.

The chain combines TRBV19 with TRBJ2-1, with unresolved D. V lost 5 bases and J lost 15, with 17 bases in between. This CDR3 region has 12 residues. Germline assignment: CDR1 LNHDA and CDR2 SQIVND (reference sequence). The CDR3 sequence: CASSGFGPGLFF. DNA of the CDR3: TGTGCCAGTAGTGGCTTCGGCCCGGGTTTGTTCTTC.

The V and J genes are TRBV7-8 and TRBJ2-2, with 11 bases identical to TRBD2. After removal of 10 bases from V and 7 bases from J, the junction contained 11 bases not matched to a gene. CDR3 length equals 15 residues. The germline V gene encodes CDR1 SGHVS and CDR2 FQNEAQ. CDR3 sequence reads: CANRKTSGSVGELFF. The CDR3 DNA reads TGTGCCAACAGGAAAACTAGCGGGAGTGTCGGGGAGCTGTTTTTT.

This rearrangement joins TRBV5-1 to TRBJ1-1; D possibly corresponds to TRBD1 (6 bases). V lost 0 bases and J lost 2, with 11 bases in between. CDR1 is SGHRS, CDR2 YFSETQ, per germline. The CDR3 length is 15 residues. The CDR3 sequence is CASSLAGTINTEAFF. The CDR3 DNA reads TGCGCCAGCAGCTTGGCCGGGACAATAAACACTGAAGCTTTCTTT.

This chain joins TRBV9 and TRBJ1-2, with D maybe TRBD1 (6 bases). CDR1 SGDLS and CDR2 YYNGEE come from the germline V gene. The CDR3 runs 16 residues. V lost 4 bases and J 8 bases, leaving 24 bases between the germline ends. CDR3 amino acids: CASSPTRGGRVYGYTF. The CDR3 coding sequence is TGTGCCAGCAGCCCAACCCGAGGGGGGCGGGTTTACGGCTACACCTTC.

This clone has only one observation. The V call is TRBV5-1, the J call TRBJ1-1; D not resolved. Germline V gives CDR1 SGHRS, CDR2 YFSETQ. The CDR3 extends over 13 amino acids. The ends were cut back, 5 bases at V and 1 base at J, with 9 bases in the middle. The CDR3 is CASSSDQNTEAFF. The CDR3 DNA is TGCGCCAGCAGTTCAGATCAGAACACTGAAGCTTTCTTT.

V usage is TRBV27 and J usage is TRBJ2-7; D assignment may be TRBD1 or TRBD2 (6 bases each). This CDR3 contains 16 residues. V was trimmed by 6 bases and J by 2 bases, leaving 20 bases between them. Germline V CDR1 and CDR2: MNHEY, SMNVEV (reference sequence). CDR3 nucleotide sequence: TGTGCCAGCAGCCCATCCCAAGGGGGGTTAACCTACGAGCAGTACTTC. Protein sequence: CASSPSQGGLTYEQYF.

The V gene is TRBV5-5, the J gene TRBJ2-2, with 8 positions matching TRBD2. Germline CDR1 reads SGHKS; CDR2 reads YYEKEE (reference sequence). The V and J ends lost 0 bases and 5 bases, in that order; junction bases with no gene match: 12. The CDR3 length is 18 residues. CDR3 residues: CASSLEGVGTRPTGELFF. DNA for the CDR3: TGTGCCAGCAGCTTGGAGGGCGTGGGGACTAGACCGACCGGGGAGCTGTTTTTT.

V and J are TRBV15 and TRBJ2-1; possibly TRBD2 for D (6 bases). This CDR3 is built from 16 residues. V lost 1 base and J 8 bases, leaving 18 bases between the germline ends. Per the germline V gene, CDR1 is LNHNV and CDR2 is YYDKDF (reference sequence). This CDR3 is CATSRGETGGSDEQFF. As DNA, the CDR3 is TGTGCCACCAGCAGAGGTGAGACTGGGGGGTCTGATGAGCAGTTCTTC.